This T cell receptor delta chain was sequenced during a study of γδ T cells in repeated Plasmodium falciparum infection. Study in general: Each infection was followed by sampling at 21 days, plus baseline and some pre-infection draws.

Vgamma9/Vdelta2+ and Vdelta2-negative gammadelta T cells were flow-sorted from PBMC for bulk sequencing. As regards this clone: No antigen is known for it. A far larger clone is only one base removed, so a read error is likely. Other nucleotide sequences from this sample produce the same CDR3.

Trimming stripped 4 bases from V and 8 bases from J, with 31 bases between. Germline lookup yields CDR1 GEAIGNYY and CDR2 EKD. The CDR3 runs 18 residues. Study-level results: Vdelta2-negative gammadelta repertoires appeared less diverse and less shared in Malian than Australian children. Over time and infection, Vgamma9/Vdelta2+ repertoires remained highly stable and polyclonal. In Vdelta2-negative, largely Vdelta1+, gammadelta repertoires, repeated controlled infections appeared to drive clonal selection waves.

TCRdb processed the multiplex PCR reads again with the CATT caller. This table holds roughly 90,000 delta-chain clones, approximately 1% found once. Input material: gamma-delta T cells from blood. The TCR comes from a pool of human donors (malaria-infected and uninfected, not separated). The genes are TRDV2 and TRDJ1, with a tentative D call TRDD3 (6 bases). TCRdb gives no J gene; it was assigned here by matching the DNA to germline. The DNA of the CDR3 is TGTGCCTGTGATACCGCGAGATTGTGGGGGCACAATGTCAAAAAACTCATCTTT. Protein sequence: CACDTARLWGHNVKKLIF.